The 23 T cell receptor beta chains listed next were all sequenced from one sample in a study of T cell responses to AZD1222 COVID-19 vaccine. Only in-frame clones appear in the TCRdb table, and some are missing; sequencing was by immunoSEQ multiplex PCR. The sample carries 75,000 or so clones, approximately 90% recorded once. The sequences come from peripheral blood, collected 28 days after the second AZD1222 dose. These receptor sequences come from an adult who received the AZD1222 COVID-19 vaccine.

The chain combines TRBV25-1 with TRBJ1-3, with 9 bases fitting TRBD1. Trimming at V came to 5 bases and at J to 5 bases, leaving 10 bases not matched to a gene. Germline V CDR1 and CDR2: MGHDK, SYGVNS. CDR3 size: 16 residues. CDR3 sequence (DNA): TGTGCCAGCAGTCCCCTGGGACAGGGACTTAGAAACACCATATATTTT. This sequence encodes CASSPLGQGLRNTIYF.

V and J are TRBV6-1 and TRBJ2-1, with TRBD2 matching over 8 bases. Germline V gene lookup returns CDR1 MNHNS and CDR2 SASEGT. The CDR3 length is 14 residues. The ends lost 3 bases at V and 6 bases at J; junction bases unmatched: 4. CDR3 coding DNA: TGTGCCAGCAGTGACGCCACTAGCGGCAATGAGCAGTTCTTC. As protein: CASSDATSGNEQFF.

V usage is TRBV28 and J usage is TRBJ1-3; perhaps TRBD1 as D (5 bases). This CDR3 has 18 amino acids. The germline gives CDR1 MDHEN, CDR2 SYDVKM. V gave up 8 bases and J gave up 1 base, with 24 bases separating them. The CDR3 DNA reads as TGTGCCAGCCGCCACCCATCCGTTTGGGACTTTTCTGGAAACACCATATATTTT. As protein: CASRHPSVWDFSGNTIYF.

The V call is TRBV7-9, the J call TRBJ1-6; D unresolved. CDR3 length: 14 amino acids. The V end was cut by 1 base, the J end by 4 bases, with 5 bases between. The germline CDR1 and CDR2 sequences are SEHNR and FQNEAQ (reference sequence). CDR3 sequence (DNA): TGTGCCAGCAGCTTAGAGGGTTATAATTCACCCCTCCACTTT. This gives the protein CASSLEGYNSPLHF.

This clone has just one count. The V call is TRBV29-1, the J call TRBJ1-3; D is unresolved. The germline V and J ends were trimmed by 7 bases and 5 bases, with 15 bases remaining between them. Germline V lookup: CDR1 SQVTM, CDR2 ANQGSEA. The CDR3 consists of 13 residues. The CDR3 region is CSANRGRRNTIYF. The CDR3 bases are TGCAGCGCTAACAGAGGCCGTCGAAACACCATATATTTT.

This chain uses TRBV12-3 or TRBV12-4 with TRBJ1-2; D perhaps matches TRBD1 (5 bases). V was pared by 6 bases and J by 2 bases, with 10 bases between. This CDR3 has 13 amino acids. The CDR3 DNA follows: TGTGCCAGCAGCATGGACAAGAACTATGGCTACACCTTC. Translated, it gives CASSMDKNYGYTF.

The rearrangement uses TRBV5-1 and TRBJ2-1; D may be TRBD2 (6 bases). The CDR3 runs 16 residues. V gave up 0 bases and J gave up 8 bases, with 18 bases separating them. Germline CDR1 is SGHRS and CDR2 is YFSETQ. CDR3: CASSLVGRRVGDEQFF. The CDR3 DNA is TGCGCCAGCAGCTTGGTTGGCCGGAGGGTCGGGGATGAGCAGTTCTTC.

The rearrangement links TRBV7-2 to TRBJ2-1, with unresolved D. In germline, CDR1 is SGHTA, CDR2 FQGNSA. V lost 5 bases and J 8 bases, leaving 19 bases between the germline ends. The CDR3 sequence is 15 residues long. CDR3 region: CASSDNYLRRDEQFF. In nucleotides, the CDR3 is TGTGCCAGCAGCGATAATTACTTGAGGCGCGATGAGCAGTTCTTC.

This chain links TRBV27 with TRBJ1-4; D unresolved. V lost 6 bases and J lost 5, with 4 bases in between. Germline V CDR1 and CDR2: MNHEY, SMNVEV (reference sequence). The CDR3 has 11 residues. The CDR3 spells CASRRNEKLFF. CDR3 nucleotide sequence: TGTGCCAGCAGAAGGAATGAAAAACTGTTTTTT.

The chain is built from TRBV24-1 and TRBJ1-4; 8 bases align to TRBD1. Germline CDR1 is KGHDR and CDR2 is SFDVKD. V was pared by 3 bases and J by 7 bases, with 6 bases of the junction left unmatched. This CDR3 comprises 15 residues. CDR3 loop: CATSDRDRSGEKLFF. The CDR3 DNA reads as TGTGCCACCAGTGATAGGGACAGGTCTGGTGAAAAACTGTTTTTT.

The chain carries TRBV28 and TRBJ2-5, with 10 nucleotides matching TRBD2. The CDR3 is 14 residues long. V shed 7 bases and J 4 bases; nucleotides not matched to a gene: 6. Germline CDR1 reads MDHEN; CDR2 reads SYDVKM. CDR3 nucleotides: TGTGCCAGCATCTTAGCGGGAGGTGCAGAGACCCAGTACTTC. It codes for CASILAGGAETQYF.

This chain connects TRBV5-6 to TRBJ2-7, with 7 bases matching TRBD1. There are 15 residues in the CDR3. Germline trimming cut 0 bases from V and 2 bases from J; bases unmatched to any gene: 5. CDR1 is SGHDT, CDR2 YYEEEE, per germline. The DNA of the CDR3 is TGTGCCAGCAGCTTGGCCCTGACAGGGCCCTACGAGCAGTACTTC. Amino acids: CASSLALTGPYEQYF.

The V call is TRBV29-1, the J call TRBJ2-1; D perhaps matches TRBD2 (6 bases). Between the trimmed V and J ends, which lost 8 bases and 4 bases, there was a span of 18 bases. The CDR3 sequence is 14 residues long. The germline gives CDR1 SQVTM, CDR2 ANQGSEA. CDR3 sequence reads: CSLRRAGEYNEQFF. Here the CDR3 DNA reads TGCAGCCTACGGAGGGCTGGGGAGTACAATGAGCAGTTCTTC.

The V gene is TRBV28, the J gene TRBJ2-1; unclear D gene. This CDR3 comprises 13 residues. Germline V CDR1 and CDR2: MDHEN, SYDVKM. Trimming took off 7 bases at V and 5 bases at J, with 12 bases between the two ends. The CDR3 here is CASMIWTNNEQFF. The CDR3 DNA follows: TGTGCCAGCATGATTTGGACGAACAATGAGCAGTTCTTC.

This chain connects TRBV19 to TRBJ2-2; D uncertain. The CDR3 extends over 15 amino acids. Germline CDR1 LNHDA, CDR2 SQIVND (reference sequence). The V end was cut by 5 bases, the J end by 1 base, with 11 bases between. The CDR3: CASSLRTVNTGELFF. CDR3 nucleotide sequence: TGTGCCAGTAGTCTTCGGACGGTGAACACCGGGGAGCTGTTTTTT.

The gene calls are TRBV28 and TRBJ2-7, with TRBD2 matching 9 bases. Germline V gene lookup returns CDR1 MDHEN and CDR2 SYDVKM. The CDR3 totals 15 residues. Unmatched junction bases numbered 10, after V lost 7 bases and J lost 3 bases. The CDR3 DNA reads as TGTGCCAGCACTCGGCTTAGCGGGGGATACTACGAGCAGTACTTC. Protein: CASTRLSGGYYEQYF.

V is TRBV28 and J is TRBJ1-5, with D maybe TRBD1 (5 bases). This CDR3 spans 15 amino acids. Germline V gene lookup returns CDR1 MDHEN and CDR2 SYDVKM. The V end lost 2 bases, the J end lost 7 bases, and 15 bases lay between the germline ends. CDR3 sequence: CASSLLDGGRQPQHF. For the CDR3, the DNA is TGTGCCAGCAGTTTACTCGATGGGGGTCGACAGCCCCAGCATTTT.

CDR3 in DNA: TGTGCCAGCAGCTTAGGACCGTTTCTCTCCACTGGGGCCAACGTCCTGACTTTC. Translating gives CASSLGPFLSTGANVLTF. The rearrangement links TRBV9 to TRBJ2-6; the D is unclear. This CDR3 is built from 18 residues. V dropped 4 bases and J dropped 2 bases, with 19 bases sitting between them. The V gene's germline CDR1 is SGDLS and CDR2 YYNGEE.

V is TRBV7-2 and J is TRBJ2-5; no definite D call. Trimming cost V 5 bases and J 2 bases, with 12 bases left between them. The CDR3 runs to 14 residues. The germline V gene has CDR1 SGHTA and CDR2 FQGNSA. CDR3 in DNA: TGTGCCAGCAGCATCAAACTGGGGCAAGAGACCCAGTACTTC. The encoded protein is CASSIKLGQETQYF.

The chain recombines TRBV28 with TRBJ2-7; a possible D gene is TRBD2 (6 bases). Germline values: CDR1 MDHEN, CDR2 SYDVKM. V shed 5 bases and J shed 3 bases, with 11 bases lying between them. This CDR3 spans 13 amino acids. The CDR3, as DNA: TGTGCCAGCAGTCCGCCGGACTACTACGAGCAGTACTTC. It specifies CASSPPDYYEQYF.

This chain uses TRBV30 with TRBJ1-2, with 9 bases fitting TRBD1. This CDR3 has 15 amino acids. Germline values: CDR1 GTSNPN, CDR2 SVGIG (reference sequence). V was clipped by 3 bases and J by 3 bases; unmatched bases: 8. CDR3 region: CAWSLGTGPYYGYTF. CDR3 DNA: TGTGCCTGGAGCCTCGGGACAGGGCCTTACTATGGCTACACCTTC.

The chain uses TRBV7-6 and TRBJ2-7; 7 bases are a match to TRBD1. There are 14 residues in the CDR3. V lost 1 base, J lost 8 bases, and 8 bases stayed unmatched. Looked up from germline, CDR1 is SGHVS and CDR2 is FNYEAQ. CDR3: CASSLGTGPLQQYF. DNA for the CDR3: TGTGCCAGCAGCTTAGGGACAGGACCCTTACAGCAGTACTTC. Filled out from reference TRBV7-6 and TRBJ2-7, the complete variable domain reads GAGVSQSPRYKVTKRGQDVALRCDPISGHVSLYWYRQALGQGPEFLTYFNYEAQQDKSGLPNDRFSAERPEGSISTLTIQRTEQRDSAMYRCASSLGTGPLQQYFGPGTRLTVT.

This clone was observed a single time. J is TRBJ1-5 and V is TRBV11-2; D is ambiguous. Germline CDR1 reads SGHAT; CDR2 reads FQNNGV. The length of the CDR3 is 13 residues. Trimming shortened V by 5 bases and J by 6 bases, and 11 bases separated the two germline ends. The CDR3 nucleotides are TGTGCCAGCAGCCTTCACAGCCGTCAGCCCCAGCATTTT. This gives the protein CASSLHSRQPQHF.